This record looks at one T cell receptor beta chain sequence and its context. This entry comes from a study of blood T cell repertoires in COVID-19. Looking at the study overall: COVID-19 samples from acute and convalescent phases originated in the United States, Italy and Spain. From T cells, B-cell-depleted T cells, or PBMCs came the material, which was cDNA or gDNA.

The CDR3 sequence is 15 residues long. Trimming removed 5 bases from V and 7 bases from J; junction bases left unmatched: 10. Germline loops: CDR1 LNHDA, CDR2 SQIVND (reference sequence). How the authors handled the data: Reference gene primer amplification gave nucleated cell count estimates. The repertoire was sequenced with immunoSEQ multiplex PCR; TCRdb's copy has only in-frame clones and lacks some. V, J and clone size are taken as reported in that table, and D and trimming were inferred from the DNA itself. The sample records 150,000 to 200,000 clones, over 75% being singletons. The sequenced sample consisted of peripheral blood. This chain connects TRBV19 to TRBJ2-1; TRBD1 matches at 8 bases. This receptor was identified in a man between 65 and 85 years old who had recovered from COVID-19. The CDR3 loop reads CASSAAGGLENEQFF. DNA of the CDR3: TGTGCCAGTAGTGCGGCAGGGGGCCTTGAGAATGAGCAGTTCTTC.